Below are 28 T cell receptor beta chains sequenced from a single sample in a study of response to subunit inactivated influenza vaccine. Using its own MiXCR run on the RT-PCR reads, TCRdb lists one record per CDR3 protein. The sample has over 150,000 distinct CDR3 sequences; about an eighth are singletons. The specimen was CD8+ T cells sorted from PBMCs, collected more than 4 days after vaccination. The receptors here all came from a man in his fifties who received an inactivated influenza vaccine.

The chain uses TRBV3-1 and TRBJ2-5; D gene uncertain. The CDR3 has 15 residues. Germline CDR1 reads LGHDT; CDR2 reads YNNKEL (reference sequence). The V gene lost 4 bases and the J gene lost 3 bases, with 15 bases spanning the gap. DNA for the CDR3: TGTGCCAGCAGCCCCTCTCTTTCCGGCAAAGAGACCCAGTACTTC. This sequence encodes CASSPSLSGKETQYF.

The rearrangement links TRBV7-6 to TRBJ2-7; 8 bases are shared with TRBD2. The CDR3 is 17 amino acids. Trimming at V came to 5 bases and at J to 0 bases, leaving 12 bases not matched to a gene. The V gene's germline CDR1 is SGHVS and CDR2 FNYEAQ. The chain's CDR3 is CASSRRMGLDSSYEQYF. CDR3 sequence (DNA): TGTGCCAGCAGCAGAAGGATGGGACTAGACTCCTCCTACGAGCAGTACTTC.

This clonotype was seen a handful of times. The CDR3 reads CSARFGREFDEQFF. For the CDR3, the DNA is TGCAGTGCTCGGTTTGGGCGGGAGTTTGATGAGCAGTTCTTC. The chain combines TRBV20-1 with TRBJ2-1; TRBD2 agrees at 7 bases. CDR1 and CDR2 from the germline V gene are DFQATT and SNEGSKA (reference sequence). Trimming at V came to 5 bases and at J to 8 bases, leaving 12 bases not matched to a gene. This CDR3 contains 14 residues.

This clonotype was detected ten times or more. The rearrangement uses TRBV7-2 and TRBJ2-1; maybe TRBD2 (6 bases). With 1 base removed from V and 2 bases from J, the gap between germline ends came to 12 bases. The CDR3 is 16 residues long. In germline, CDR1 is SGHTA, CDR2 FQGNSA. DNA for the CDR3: TGTGCCAGCAGCTTAGGGGTGGGGGGTACCTACAATGAGCAGTTCTTC. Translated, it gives CASSLGVGGTYNEQFF.

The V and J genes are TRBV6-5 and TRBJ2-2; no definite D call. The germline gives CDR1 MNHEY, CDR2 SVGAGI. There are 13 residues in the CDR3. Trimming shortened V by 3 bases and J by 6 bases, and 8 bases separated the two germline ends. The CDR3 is CASSYGVAGELFF. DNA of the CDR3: TGTGCCAGCAGTTATGGGGTCGCCGGGGAGCTGTTTTTT.

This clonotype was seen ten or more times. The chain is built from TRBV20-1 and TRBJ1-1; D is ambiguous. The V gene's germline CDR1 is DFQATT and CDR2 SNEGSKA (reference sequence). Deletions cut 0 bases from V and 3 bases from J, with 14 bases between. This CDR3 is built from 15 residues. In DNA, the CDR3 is TGCAGTGCTAGAGATTTACGTCGGGCGGACACTGAAGCTTTCTTT. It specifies CSARDLRRADTEAFF.

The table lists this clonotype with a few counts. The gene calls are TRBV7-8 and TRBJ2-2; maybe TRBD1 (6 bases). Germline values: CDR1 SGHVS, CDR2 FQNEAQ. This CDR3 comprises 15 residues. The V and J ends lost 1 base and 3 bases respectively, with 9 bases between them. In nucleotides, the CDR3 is TGTGCCAGCAGCTTAGGCCAGGGGTACACCGGGGAGCTGTTTTTT. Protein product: CASSLGQGYTGELFF.

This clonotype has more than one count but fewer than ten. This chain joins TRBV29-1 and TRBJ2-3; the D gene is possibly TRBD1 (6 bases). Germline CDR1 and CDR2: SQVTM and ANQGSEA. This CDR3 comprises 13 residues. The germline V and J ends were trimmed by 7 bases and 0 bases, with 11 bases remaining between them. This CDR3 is CSARTVSTDTQYF. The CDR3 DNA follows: TGCAGCGCTCGGACAGTAAGCACAGATACGCAGTATTTT.

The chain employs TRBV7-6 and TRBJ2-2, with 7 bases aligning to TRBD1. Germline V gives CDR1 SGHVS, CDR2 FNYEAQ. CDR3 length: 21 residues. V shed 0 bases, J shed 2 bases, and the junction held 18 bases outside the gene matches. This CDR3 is CASSLAGNRGRKLINTGELFF. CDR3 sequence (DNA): TGTGCCAGCAGCTTAGCGGGAAACAGGGGCAGAAAACTAATCAACACCGGGGAGCTGTTTTTT.

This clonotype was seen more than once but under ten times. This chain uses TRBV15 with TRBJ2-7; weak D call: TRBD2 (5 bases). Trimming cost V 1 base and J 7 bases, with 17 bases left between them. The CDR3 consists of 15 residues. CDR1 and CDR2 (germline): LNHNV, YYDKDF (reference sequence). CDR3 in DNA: TGTGCCACCAGCAGAGTGGAGAATGCCTGGAGGGAGCAGTACTTC. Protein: CATSRVENAWREQYF.

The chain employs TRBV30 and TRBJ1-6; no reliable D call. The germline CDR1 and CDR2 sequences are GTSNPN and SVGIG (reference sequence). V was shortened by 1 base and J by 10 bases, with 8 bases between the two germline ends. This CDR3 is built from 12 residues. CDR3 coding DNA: TGTGCCTGGAGTGGAACAGCCTCACCCCTCCACTTT. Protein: CAWSGTASPLHF.

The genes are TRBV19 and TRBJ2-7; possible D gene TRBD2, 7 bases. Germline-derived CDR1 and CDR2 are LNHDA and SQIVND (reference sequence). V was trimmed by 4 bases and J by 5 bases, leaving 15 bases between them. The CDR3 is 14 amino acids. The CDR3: CASSKGAGAHEQYF. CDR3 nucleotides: TGTGCCAGTAGTAAAGGGGCGGGGGCCCACGAGCAGTACTTC. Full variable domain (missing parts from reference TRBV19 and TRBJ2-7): DGGITQSPKYLFRKEGQNVTLSCEQNLNHDAMYWYRQDPGQGLRLIYYSQIVNDFQKGDIAEGYSVSREKKESFPLTVTSAQKNPTAFYLCASSKGAGAHEQYFGPGTRLTVT.

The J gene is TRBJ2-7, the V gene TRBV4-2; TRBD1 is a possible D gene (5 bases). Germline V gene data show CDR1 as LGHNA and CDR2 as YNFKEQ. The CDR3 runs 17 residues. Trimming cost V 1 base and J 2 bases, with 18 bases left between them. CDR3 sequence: CASSQVFLQGATYEQYF. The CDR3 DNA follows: TGTGCCAGCAGCCAAGTTTTTCTGCAGGGCGCAACCTACGAGCAGTACTTC.

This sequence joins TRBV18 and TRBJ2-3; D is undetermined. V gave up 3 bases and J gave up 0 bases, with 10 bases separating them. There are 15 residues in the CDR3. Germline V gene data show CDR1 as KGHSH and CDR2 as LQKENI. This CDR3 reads CASSPVSASTDTQYF. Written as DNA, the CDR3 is TGTGCCAGCTCACCTGTGTCGGCAAGCACAGATACGCAGTATTTT.

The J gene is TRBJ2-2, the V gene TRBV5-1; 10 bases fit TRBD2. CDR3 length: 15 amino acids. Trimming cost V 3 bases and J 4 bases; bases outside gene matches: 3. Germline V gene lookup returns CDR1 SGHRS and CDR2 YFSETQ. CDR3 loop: CASSSAGGITGELFF. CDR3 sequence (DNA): TGCGCCAGCAGCTCAGCGGGAGGGATCACCGGGGAGCTGTTTTTT.

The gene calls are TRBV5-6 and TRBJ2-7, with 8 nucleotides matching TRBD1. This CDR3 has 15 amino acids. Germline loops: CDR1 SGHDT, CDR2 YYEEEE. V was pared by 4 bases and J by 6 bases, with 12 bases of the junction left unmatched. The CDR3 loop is CASSRGQAFWGEQYF. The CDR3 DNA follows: TGTGCCAGCAGCCGGGGACAGGCCTTTTGGGGCGAGCAGTACTTC.

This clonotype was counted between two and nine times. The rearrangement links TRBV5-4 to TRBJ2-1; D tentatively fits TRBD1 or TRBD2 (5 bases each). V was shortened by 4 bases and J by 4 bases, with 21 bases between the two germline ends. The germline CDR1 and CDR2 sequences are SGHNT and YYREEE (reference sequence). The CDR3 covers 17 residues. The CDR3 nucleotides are TGTGCCAGCAGCCCGAGTATTGGGACGGGGAGATACAATGAGCAGTTCTTC. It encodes CASSPSIGTGRYNEQFF.

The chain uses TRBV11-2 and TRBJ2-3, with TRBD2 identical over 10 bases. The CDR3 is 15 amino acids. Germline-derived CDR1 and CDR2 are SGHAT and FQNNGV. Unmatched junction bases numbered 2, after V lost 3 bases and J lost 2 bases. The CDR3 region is CASSFGLAATDTQYF. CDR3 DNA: TGTGCCAGCAGCTTTGGACTAGCGGCCACAGATACGCAGTATTTT.

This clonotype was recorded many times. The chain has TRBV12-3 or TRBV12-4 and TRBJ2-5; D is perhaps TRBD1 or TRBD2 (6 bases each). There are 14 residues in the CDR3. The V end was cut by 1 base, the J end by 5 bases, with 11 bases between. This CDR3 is CASSLDGGWETQYF. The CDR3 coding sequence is TGTGCCAGCAGTTTAGACGGGGGCTGGGAGACCCAGTACTTC.

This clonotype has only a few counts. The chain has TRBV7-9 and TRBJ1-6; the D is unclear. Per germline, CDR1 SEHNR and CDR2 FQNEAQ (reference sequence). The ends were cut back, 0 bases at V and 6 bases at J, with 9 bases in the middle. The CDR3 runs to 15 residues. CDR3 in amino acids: CASSLAWEVNSPLHF. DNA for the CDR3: TGTGCCAGCAGCTTAGCTTGGGAGGTTAATTCACCCCTCCACTTT.

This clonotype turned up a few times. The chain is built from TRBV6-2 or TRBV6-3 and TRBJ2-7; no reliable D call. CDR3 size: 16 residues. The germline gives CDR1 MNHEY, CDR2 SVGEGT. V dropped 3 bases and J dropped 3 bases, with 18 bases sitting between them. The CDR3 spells CASSYSPAKGDYEQYF. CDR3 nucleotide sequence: TGTGCCAGCAGTTATTCCCCAGCGAAGGGCGACTACGAGCAGTACTTC.

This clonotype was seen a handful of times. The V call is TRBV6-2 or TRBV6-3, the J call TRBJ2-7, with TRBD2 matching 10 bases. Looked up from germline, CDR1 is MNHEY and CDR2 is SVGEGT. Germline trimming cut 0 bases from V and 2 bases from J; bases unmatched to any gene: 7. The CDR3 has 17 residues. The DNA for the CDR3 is TGTGCCAGCAGTTACTCTATTGGGACTAGCGATACCTACGAGCAGTACTTC. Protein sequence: CASSYSIGTSDTYEQYF.

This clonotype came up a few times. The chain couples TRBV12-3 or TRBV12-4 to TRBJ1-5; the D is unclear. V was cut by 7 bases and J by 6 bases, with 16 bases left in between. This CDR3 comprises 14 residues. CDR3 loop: CASTPDGLFQPQHF. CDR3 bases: TGTGCCAGCACCCCGGACGGCCTTTTTCAGCCCCAGCATTTT.

The CDR3 DNA reads as TGTGCCATCAGTGAATCCTTCTACGAGCAGTACTTC. Translation gives CAISESFYEQYF. V and J are TRBV10-3 and TRBJ2-7, with unresolved D. Between the trimmed V and J ends, which lost 3 bases and 3 bases, there was a span of 6 bases. The germline CDR1 and CDR2 sequences are ENHRY and SYGVKD. There are 12 residues in the CDR3.

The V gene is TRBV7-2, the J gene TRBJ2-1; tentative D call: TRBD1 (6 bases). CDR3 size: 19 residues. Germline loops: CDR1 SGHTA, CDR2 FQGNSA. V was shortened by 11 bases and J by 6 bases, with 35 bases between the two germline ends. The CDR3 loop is CALCLALETGFSGSNEQFF. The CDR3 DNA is TGTGCCCTCTGTTTAGCGCTTGAGACAGGATTTAGTGGTTCCAATGAGCAGTTCTTC.

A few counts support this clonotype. This CDR3 reads CASRPPEIGLGTGELFF. The CDR3 bases are TGTGCCAGCAGACCCCCCGAGATCGGGTTAGGCACCGGGGAGCTGTTTTTT. The chain has TRBV7-9 and TRBJ2-2; D not resolved. Between the trimmed V and J ends, which lost 6 bases and 4 bases, there was a span of 21 bases. The CDR3 length is 17 residues. Per germline, CDR1 SEHNR and CDR2 FQNEAQ (reference sequence).

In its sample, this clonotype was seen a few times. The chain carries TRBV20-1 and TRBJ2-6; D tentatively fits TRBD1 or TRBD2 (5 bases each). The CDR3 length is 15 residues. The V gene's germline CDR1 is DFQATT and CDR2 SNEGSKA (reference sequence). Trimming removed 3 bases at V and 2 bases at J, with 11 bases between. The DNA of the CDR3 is TGCAGTGCTAGGATATCGGGGCCTGGGGCCAACGTCCTGACTTTC. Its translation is CSARISGPGANVLTF.

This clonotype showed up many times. CDR3 sequence reads: CAISVQGMQTQYF. Here the CDR3 DNA reads TGTGCCATCAGTGTACAGGGGATGCAGACCCAGTACTTC. V gene TRBV10-3 combines with J gene TRBJ2-5; the match to TRBD1 covers 7 bases. Per the germline V gene, CDR1 is ENHRY and CDR2 is SYGVKD. The junction had 5 bases not matched to a gene; V was cut back by 4 bases and J by 6 bases. This CDR3 contains 13 residues.